These T cell receptor beta chains were read from a single sample in a study of blood T cells in healthy people across ages. TCRdb fed the 5' RACE reads into MiXCR, producing one record per CDR3 protein. The sample shows about 1.4 million distinct CDR3 sequences, 45% to 70% of them seen only once. Source material: blood. Receptors were obtained from a man between 18 and 35 years old in good health. The CDR3 runs from the conserved cysteine through the conserved F or W. D genes are given only for firm matches. Rows give clone size only sometimes, using once, few, many, or a class for an expanded clone.

V	size	J	D	DNA	CDR3
TRBV7-2	few	TRBJ1-1	NA	TGTGCCAGCAGCTTAGCAGGGGCCGGCACTGAAGCTTTCTTT	CASSLAGAGTEAFF
TRBV20-1	NA	TRBJ2-3	NA	TGCAGTGCTAGCCCGCCTTTAACTACTTTGGGTACGCAGTATTTT	CSASPPLTTLGTQYF
TRBV2	NA	TRBJ2-5	NA	TGTGCCAGCAGTAGAACCGTTGTAGAGACCCAGTACTTC	CASSRTVVETQYF
TRBV10-3	few	TRBJ2-4	TRBD1	TGTGCCTCCCGACAGGGTTGGGCCAAAAACATTCAGTACTTC	CASRQGWAKNIQYF
TRBV3-1	NA	TRBJ1-5	NA	TGTGCCAGCAGCCAAGGTTTGGGACGGACCAAGCCCCAGCATTTT	CASSQGLGRTKPQHF
TRBV7-8	NA	TRBJ2-7	TRBD2	TGTGCCAGGACCCTTGCGGGGGGATACGAGCAGTACTTC	CARTLAGGYEQYF
TRBV28	NA	TRBJ1-4	NA	TGTGCCAGCAGTTTAAACGCAGGGTTTAATGAAAAACTGTTTTTT	CASSLNAGFNEKLFF
TRBV4-1	NA	TRBJ2-7	TRBD2	TGCGCCAGCAGCCAACCAGGGACTAGCGGGAGTTACGAGCAGTACTTC	CASSQPGTSGSYEQYF
TRBV4-2	NA	TRBJ2-7	TRBD2	TGTGCCAGCAGCCTCCAAGCGGGAACCTCCTACGAGCAGTACTTC	CASSLQAGTSYEQYF
TRBV19	NA	TRBJ2-5	NA	TGTGCCAGTACCGACAACCAAGAGACCCAGTACTTC	CASTDNQETQYF
TRBV5-1	NA	TRBJ2-3	NA	TGCGCCAGCAGCCCTGCGGACTTCACAGATACGCAGTATTTT	CASSPADFTDTQYF
TRBV20-1	few	TRBJ2-5	TRBD2	TGCAGTGCTCGGGGGACTAGCGGGGATAGGAAGCAGTACTTC	CSARGTSGDRKQYF
TRBV3-1	NA	TRBJ2-4	NA	TGTGCCAGCAGCCAAGTCAGCGGCAGCCCCGGGGTGTACTTC	CASSQVSGSPGVYF
TRBV7-2	NA	TRBJ2-7	NA	TGTGCCAGCAGCCCCCAATTCGGCCAGTCCTACGAGCAGTACTTC	CASSPQFGQSYEQYF
TRBV4-3	NA	TRBJ2-7	NA	TGCGCCAGCAGCCAAGACCAGGGATACTCCTACGAGCAGTACTTC	CASSQDQGYSYEQYF
TRBV29-1	NA	TRBJ2-6	NA	TGCAGCGTTGAGGGGGACGGGAACTCTGGGGCCAACGTCCTGACTTTC	CSVEGDGNSGANVLTF
TRBV9	NA	TRBJ2-1	NA	TGTGCCAGCAGCGTAGGGGACGGAGCCTACAATGGGCAGTTCTTC	CASSVGDGAYNGQFF
TRBV11-2	NA	TRBJ1-2	TRBD1	TGTGCCAGCAGCTTGCGACAGGGCACCTATGGCTACACCTTC	CASSLRQGTYGYTF
TRBV2	NA	TRBJ2-1	TRBD2	TGTGCCAGCAATCCCGGGACTAGCAACAATGGGCAGTTCTTC	CASNPGTSNNGQFF
TRBV5-5	few	TRBJ2-1	NA	TGTGCCAGCAGCCCCCGGGACGGATTATACAATGAGCAGTTCTTC	CASSPRDGLYNEQFF
TRBV10-3	NA	TRBJ1-5	TRBD1	TGTGCCATCAGTGATGGAGACAGGGGCTATCAGCCCCAGCATTTT	CAISDGDRGYQPQHF
TRBV11-2	few	TRBJ1-6	NA	TGTGCCAGCAGCCAGCGGGGGGCGAATTCACCCCTCCACTTT	CASSQRGANSPLHF
TRBV6-5	once	TRBJ1-5	TRBD1	TGTGCCAGCGGGGGGACAGGGGTTCCCAATCAGCCCCAGCATTTT	CASGGTGVPNQPQHF
TRBV20-1	NA	TRBJ2-7	TRBD1	TGCAGTGCAACGGACAGGGGTTTATCCTACGAGCAGTACTTC	CSATDRGLSYEQYF
TRBV4-3	NA	TRBJ2-6	NA	TGCGCCAGCAGCCAGCGAAGCGGAGACTCTGGGGCCAACGTCCTGACTTTC	CASSQRSGDSGANVLTF
TRBV5-1	NA	TRBJ2-2	NA	TGCGCCAGCAGGTATTTTGGCGTGGCTCAGAACACCGGGGAGCTGTTTTTT	CASRYFGVAQNTGELFF
TRBV5-1	NA	TRBJ2-5	TRBD2	TGCGCCAGCAGCTTGACGCGGGGGATAGGAGAGACCCAGTACTTC	CASSLTRGIGETQYF
TRBV27	few	TRBJ2-7	NA	TGTGCCAGCAGTTTCGGACAGCGGAGCGAGCAGTACTTC	CASSFGQRSEQYF
TRBV29-1	few	TRBJ1-1	NA	TGCAGTGTCCGGAACACTGAAGCTTTCTTT	CSVRNTEAFF
TRBV28	once	TRBJ1-2	NA	TGTGCCAGCAAGCACAGGGTTGGGCCTCTATCTTATGGCTACACCTTC	CASKHRVGPLSYGYTF
TRBV9	few	TRBJ1-1	NA	TGTGCCAGCAGCGTAATGGGAACCGAAGCTTTCTTT	CASSVMGTEAFF
TRBV6-6	NA	TRBJ1-1	NA	TGTGCCAGCAGTTACAGTCGGACGGCTGAAGCTTTCTTT	CASSYSRTAEAFF
TRBV2	NA	TRBJ1-1	NA	TGTGCCAGCAGTGGATCCGTGGGCACTGAAGCTTTCTTT	CASSGSVGTEAFF
TRBV7-9	NA	TRBJ2-1	NA	TGTGCCAGCAGCTTAGTCAGTAGTCTTACGGGACTGTACAATGAGCAGTTCTTC	CASSLVSSLTGLYNEQFF
TRBV6-6	NA	TRBJ2-7	TRBD1	TGTGCCAGCACTATCGACAGGGCCTACGAGCAGTACTTC	CASTIDRAYEQYF
TRBV12-3/TRBV12-4	few	TRBJ2-5	TRBD1	TGTGCCAGCAGTTTCCAGGACAGGACTCAGTACTTC	CASSFQDRTQYF
TRBV4-3	NA	TRBJ1-3	NA	TGCGCCAGCAGCCAAGATCCCGGCGGCAGCTCTGGAAACACCATATATTTT	CASSQDPGGSSGNTIYF
TRBV2	NA	TRBJ2-7	TRBD1	TGTGCCAGCAGTCCCCTAGTTGGGACAGACGAGCAGTACTTC	CASSPLVGTDEQYF
TRBV3-1	NA	TRBJ1-6	NA	TGTGCCAGCAGCCAAGATTTGGGTTCACCCCTCCACTTT	CASSQDLGSPLHF
TRBV7-8	NA	TRBJ2-5	TRBD2	TGTGCCAGCAGCTCAAGCGGGGGGCACCTGGAGACCCAGTACTTC	CASSSSGGHLETQYF
TRBV2	few	TRBJ1-2	NA	TGTGCCAGCATGCGTACCTCTAACTATGGCTACACCTTC	CASMRTSNYGYTF
TRBV4-1	NA	TRBJ2-1	TRBD2	TGCGCCAGCAGCCTGACCAGCGGGAGGGCCCTAAATGAGCAGTTCTTC	CASSLTSGRALNEQFF
TRBV20-1	NA	TRBJ2-1	NA	TGCAGTGCAAACCGGGACCGCTACAATGAGCAGTTCTTC	CSANRDRYNEQFF
TRBV12-3/TRBV12-4	NA	TRBJ2-1	TRBD2	TGTGCCAGCAGTCTTATCCCGGGACTAGCGGGAGTCGGTGAGCAGTTCTTC	CASSLIPGLAGVGEQFF
TRBV5-1	NA	TRBJ2-1	NA	TGCACCAGCAGCTTCCGCACGGGTGAGCAGTTCTTC	CTSSFRTGEQFF
TRBV14	few	TRBJ2-7	NA	TGTGCCAGCAGCCGAGGGATCGAGCAGTACTTC	CASSRGIEQYF
TRBV7-9	few	TRBJ2-4	NA	TGTGCCAGCAGCCCCCGGGACGGGGTTTATAACATTCAGTACTTC	CASSPRDGVYNIQYF
TRBV9	NA	TRBJ1-6	TRBD1	TGTGCCAGCAGCGAACAGGGGGGAGATTCACCCCTCCACTTT	CASSEQGGDSPLHF
TRBV27	NA	TRBJ1-2	TRBD1	TGTGCCAGCAGGGCGGCCAGGGGGGCTAACTATGGCTACACCTTC	CASRAARGANYGYTF
TRBV27	few	TRBJ2-7	NA	TGTGCCAGCAGTATTACCCCGAGCTCCTACGAGCAGTACTTC	CASSITPSSYEQYF
TRBV28	NA	TRBJ1-6	NA	TGTGCCAGCACATCAAGTTATTCACCCCTCCACTTT	CASTSSYSPLHF
TRBV29-1	few	TRBJ2-5	TRBD2	TGCAGCGTTGAAACAGCGGGAGACATAGAGCAGTACTTC	CSVETAGDIEQYF
TRBV27	NA	TRBJ2-3	NA	TGTGCCAGCAGTCCGGACCCGGGGGATAGAGATACGCAGTATTTT	CASSPDPGDRDTQYF
TRBV20-1	NA	TRBJ1-5	NA	TGCAGTGCGGTCAGGGATATGGGCAATCAGCCCCAGCATTTT	CSAVRDMGNQPQHF
TRBV25-1	NA	TRBJ2-1	NA	TGTGCCAGCAGTGAATTGAGGGTTCGCAATGAGCAGTTCTTC	CASSELRVRNEQFF
TRBV20-1	once	TRBJ1-5	NA	TGCAGTGCTAGACCCCTGCAGGTGAGCAATCAGCCCCAGCATTTT	CSARPLQVSNQPQHF
TRBV3-1	NA	TRBJ2-7	NA	TGTGCCAGCAGCCAGGTAGCGGACGGACCCTACGAGCAGTACTTC	CASSQVADGPYEQYF
TRBV4-1	few	TRBJ2-7	TRBD2	TGCGCCAGCAGCTATACTAGCGGGAGTTTTTACGAGCAGTACTTC	CASSYTSGSFYEQYF
TRBV29-1	once	TRBJ1-1	NA	TGCAGCGTTGAGAGCGCCAGGGGAACTGAAGCTTTCTTT	CSVESARGTEAFF
TRBV3-1	NA	TRBJ2-7	TRBD2	TGTGCCAGCAGCCTAAAAAGAACACTAGCGTACACCTACGAGCAGTACTTC	CASSLKRTLAYTYEQYF